This T cell receptor (beta chain) was sequenced for a study of cytomegalovirus exposure and HLA in healthy donors. The V gene's germline CDR1 is ENHRY and CDR2 SYGVKD. The CDR3 sequence is 13 residues long. V lost 10 bases and J 0 bases, leaving 13 bases between the germline ends. This clone was detected a few times. With 60 Vbeta and 13 Jbeta primers, the PCR was carried out. Repertoires were generated with immunoSEQ multiplex PCR, while TCRdb's copy carries only in-frame clones and drops some. The profile shows 200,000 or so clones, 70% to 85% of them singletons. The sequenced material came from PBMCs. The chain links TRBV10-3 to TRBJ2-7, with D possibly being TRBD1 (6 bases). The clonotype comes from a boy aged 2 to 9 in good health and CMV-seronegative. Here the CDR3 DNA reads TGTGCCACTCTGAGGGGGACCTCCTACGAGCAGTACTTC. Its protein is CATLRGTSYEQYF.